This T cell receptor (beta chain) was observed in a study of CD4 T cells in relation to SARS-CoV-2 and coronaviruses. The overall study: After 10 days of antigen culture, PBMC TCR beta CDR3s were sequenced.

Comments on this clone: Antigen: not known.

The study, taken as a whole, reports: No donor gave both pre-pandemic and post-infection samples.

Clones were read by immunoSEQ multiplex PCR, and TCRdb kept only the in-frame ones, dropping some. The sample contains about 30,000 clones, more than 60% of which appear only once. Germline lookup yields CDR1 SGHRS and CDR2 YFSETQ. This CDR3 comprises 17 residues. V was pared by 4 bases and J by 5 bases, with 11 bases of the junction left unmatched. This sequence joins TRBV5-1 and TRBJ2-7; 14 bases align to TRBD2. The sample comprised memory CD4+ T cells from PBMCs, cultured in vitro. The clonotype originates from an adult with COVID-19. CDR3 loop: CASSGVQGLAGANEQYF. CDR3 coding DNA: TGCGCCAGCAGCGGCGTGCAGGGACTAGCGGGAGCTAACGAGCAGTACTTC.